This TCR beta chain was sequenced in a study of CD8 T cells in ankylosing spondylitis listed by TCRdb under 2017. For the study in its entirety: The study profiled T cell receptor beta repertoires in healthy donors and ankylosing spondylitis patients to find disease-linked TCR variants. The full study cohort was made up of about 25 ankylosing spondylitis patients and about a hundred healthy donors. Peripheral blood was sampled, and synovial fluid was additionally collected from ankylosing spondylitis patients. Overall study outcomes, separate from this receptor: According to the report, matched synovial fluid samples from ankylosing spondylitis patients were significantly enriched for the disease-linked clones. Some TCR beta motif variants had previously been reported in synovial fluid and blood of reactive arthritis patients, which suggested common disease-initiation mechanisms. A CD8+ phenotype was shown by the disease-linked clones, which were found at relatively low frequencies in peripheral blood. A TCR beta motif of several highly homologous amino acid variants appeared characteristic of blood from ankylosing spondylitis patients.

The sequencing machine was an Illumina HiSeq 2500. Quantitative 5'-RACE with molecular barcodes was the method used to prepare the TCR beta libraries. Per the authors' processing: A new computational method, built on a probabilistic model of VDJ rearrangement, was used to identify disease-linked TCR variants. TCRdb reprocessed the public reads (quality trimming at Q25 with fastp, clone calling with MiXCR) and kept in-frame beta chains. Every CDR3 protein is listed once, alongside the most common genes and DNA of its rows. The authors' filters were not applied to this entry. The sample data list approximately 400,000 distinct CDR3 sequences, and roughly 27% of these were observed just once. Roughly 0.9% of the sample is taken by the ten largest. As concerns this clonotype: It lacks a known antigen. No clone much larger than this one lies a single base away; base qualities are absent.

From V the trimming removes 4 bases and from J it removes 11 bases, while the gene matches leave 5 bases of the junction unaccounted for. CDR1 and CDR2 (LGHDT, YNNKEL) derive from the germline V gene (reference sequence). The CDR3 sequence holds 13 residues, the cysteine and phenylalanine included. Kept here is only the CDR3 DNA, which spans 39 bases and is read in frame from base 1. Sequencing input: blood, either unsorted or a sorted T cell fraction (not recorded which). This chain joins TRBV3-1 to TRBJ1-6; 7 bases in the middle match TRBD1. The sequence was collected from a male donor with ankylosing spondylitis. The DNA sequence is TGTGCCAGCAGCCCTAGGGACAGCGCACCCCTCCACTTT. The resulting protein is CASSPRDSAPLHF. Reference TRBV3-1 and TRBJ1-6 genes cover what lies past the CDR3, so the full variable domain is DTAVSQTPKYLVTQMGNDKSIKCEQNLGHDTMYWYKQDSKKFLKIMFSYNNKELIINETVPNRFSPKSPDKAHLNLHINSLELGDSAVYFCASSPRDSAPLHFGNGTRLTVT.